There are many counts of the clone carrying this T cell receptor (beta chain). Its antigen is as yet unknown. This sample is part of a study of regulatory T cells in long-lasting Graves disease. Study-level background: Those Graves' patients who were newly diagnosed had been on antithyroid drugs under 3 months. Study findings and constraints: Persistent disease preferred TRBV28, TRBJ1-2 and TRBJ2-5. Persistent Graves' patients showed reduced TCR diversity versus newly diagnosed patients.

Arm-PCR with iRepertoire HTBI primers amplified the CDR3 regions for these TCR beta libraries. One entry per CDR3 protein results from TCRdb running MiXCR on the multiplex PCR reads. The data show approximately 210,000 distinct CDR3 sequences, about a sixth seen once. The CDR3 consists of 13 residues. V gave up 3 bases and J gave up 1 base, with 9 bases separating them. Looked up from germline, CDR1 is DFQATT and CDR2 is SNEGSKA (reference sequence). Time point noted: newly diagnosed GD, antithyroid drugs for less than 3 months. PBMC RNA served as the TCR library source. This specimen was peripheral blood mononuclear cells (PBMCs), taken at new diagnosis, from a patient treated with antithyroid drugs. The source is a female donor with Graves disease. V is TRBV20-1 and J is TRBJ1-2; no clear D. The CDR3 here is CSARVRHNYGYTF. CDR3 in DNA: TGCAGTGCTAGGGTTCGCCATAACTATGGCTACACCTTC.